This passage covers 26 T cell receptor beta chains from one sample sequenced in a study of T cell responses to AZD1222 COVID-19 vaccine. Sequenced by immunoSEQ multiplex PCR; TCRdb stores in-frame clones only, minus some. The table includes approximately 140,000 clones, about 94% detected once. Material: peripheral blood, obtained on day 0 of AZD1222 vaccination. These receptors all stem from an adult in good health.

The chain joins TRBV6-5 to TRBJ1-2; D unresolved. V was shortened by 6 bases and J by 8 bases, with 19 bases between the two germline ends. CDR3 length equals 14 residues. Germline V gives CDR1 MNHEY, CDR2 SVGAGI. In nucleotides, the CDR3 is TGTGCCAGCAGACAGAACTGGGTGATGGAAGGCTACACCTTC. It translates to CASRQNWVMEGYTF.

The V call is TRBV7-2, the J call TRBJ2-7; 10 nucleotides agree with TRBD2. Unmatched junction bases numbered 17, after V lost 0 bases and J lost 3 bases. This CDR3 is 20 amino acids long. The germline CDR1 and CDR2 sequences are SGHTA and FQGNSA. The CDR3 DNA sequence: TGTGCCAGCAGCTTAGCGTTTAGGGGGCGGACTAGCGGAACTTTCTACGAGCAGTACTTC. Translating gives CASSLAFRGRTSGTFYEQYF.

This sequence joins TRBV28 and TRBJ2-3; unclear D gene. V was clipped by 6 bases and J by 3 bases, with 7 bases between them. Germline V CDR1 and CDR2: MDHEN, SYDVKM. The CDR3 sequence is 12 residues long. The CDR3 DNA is TGTGCCAGCAGCACAGAGACAGATACGCAGTATTTT. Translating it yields CASSTETDTQYF. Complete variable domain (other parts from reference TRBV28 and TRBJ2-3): DVKVTQSSRYLVKRTGEKVFLECVQDMDHENMFWYRQDPGLGLRLIYFSYDVKMKEKGDIPEGYSVSREKKERFSLILESASTNQTSMYLCASSTETDTQYFGPGTRLTVL.

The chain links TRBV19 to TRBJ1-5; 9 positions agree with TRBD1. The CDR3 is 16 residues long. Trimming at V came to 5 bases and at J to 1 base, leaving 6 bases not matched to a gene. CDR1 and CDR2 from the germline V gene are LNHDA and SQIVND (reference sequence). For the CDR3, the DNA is TGTGCCAGTAGTCACCCGGACAGGGGAAGCAATCAGCCCCAGCATTTT. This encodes CASSHPDRGSNQPQHF.

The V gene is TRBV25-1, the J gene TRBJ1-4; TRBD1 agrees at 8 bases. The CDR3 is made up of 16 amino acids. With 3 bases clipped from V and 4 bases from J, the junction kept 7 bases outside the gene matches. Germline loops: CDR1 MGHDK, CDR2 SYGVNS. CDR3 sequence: CASSDIMTGDNEKLFF. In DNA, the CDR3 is TGTGCCAGCAGTGACATAATGACAGGGGATAATGAAAAACTGTTTTTT.

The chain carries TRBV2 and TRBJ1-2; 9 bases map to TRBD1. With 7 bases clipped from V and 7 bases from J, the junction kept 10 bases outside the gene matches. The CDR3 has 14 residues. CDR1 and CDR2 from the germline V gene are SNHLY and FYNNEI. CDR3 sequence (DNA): TGTGCCAGCATACGCCGGGACAGGGACAGTGGCTACACCTTC. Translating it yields CASIRRDRDSGYTF.

The CDR3 here is CASSLLSGQYTEAFF. Written as DNA, the CDR3 is TGTGCCAGCAGCCTACTCTCAGGGCAGTACACTGAAGCTTTCTTT. V and J are TRBV3-1 (or the pseudogene TRBV3-2) and TRBJ1-1, with a tentative D call TRBD1 (5 bases). The CDR3 totals 15 residues. Per germline, CDR1 LGHDT and CDR2 YNNKEL (reference sequence). Trimming took 4 bases from V and 3 from J, leaving 15 bases between them.

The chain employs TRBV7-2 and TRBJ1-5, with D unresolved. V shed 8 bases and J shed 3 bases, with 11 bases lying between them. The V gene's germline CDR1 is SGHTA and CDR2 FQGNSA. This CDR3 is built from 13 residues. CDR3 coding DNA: TGTGCCAGCGCTCTCCCCCCCAATCAGCCCCAGCATTTT. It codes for CASALPPNQPQHF.

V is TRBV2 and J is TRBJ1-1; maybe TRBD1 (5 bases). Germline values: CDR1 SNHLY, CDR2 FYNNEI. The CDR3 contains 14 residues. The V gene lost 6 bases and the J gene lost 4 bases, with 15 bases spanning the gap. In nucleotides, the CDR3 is TGTGCCAGCAGGGGGGGTCAGGCCATCACTGAAGCTTTCTTT. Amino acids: CASRGGQAITEAFF.

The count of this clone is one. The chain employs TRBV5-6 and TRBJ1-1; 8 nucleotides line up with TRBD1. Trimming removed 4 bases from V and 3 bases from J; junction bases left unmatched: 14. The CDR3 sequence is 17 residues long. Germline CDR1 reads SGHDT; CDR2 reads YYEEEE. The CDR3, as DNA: TGTGCCAGCAGCGTACCGCAGGGGGCCCCTGGTGACACTGAAGCTTTCTTT. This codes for CASSVPQGAPGDTEAFF. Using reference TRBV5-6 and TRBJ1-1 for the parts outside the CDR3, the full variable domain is DAGVTQSPTHLIKTRGQQVTLRCSPKSGHDTVSWYQQALGQGPQFIFQYYEEEERQRGNFPDRFSGHQFPNYSSELNVNALLLGDSALYLCASSVPQGAPGDTEAFFGQGTRLTVV.

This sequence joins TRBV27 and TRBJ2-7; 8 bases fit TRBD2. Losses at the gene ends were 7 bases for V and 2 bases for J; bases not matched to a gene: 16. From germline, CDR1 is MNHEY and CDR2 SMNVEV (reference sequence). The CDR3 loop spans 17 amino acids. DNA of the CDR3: TGTGCCAGCAACCCCGGACTAGCCTCATTTACAACCTACGAGCAGTACTTC. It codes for CASNPGLASFTTYEQYF.

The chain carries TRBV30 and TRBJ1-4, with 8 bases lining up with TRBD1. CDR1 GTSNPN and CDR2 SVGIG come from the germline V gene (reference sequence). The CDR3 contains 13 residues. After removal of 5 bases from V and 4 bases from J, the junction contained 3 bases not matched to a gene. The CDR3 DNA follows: TGTGCCTGGGCGGGACAGGTTAATGAAAAACTGTTTTTT. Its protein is CAWAGQVNEKLFF. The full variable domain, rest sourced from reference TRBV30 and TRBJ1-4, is SQTIHQWPATLVQPVGSPLSLECTVEGTSNPNLYWYRQAAGRGLQLLFYSVGIGQISSEVPQNLSASRPQDRQFILSSKKLLLSDSGFYLCAWAGQVNEKLFFGSGTQLSVL.

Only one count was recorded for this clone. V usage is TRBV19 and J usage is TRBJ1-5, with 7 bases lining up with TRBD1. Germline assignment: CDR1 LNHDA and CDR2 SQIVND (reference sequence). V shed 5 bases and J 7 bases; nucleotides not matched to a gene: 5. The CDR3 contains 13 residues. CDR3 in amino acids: CASSLGQAQPQHF. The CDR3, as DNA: TGTGCCAGTAGTTTAGGACAGGCCCAGCCCCAGCATTTT.

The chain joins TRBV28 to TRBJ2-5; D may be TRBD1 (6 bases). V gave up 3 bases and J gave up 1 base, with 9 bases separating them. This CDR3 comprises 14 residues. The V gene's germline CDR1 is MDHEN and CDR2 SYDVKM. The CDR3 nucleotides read TGTGCCAGCAGTTTGCAGGGGCCCCAAGAGACCCAGTACTTC. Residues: CASSLQGPQETQYF.

The CDR3 DNA is TGTGCCACCAGGGGATTGGAGTCCGACAATGAGCAGTTCTTC. Protein: CATRGLESDNEQFF. V and J are TRBV15 and TRBJ2-1; D is unresolved. CDR1 and CDR2 from the germline V gene are LNHNV and YYDKDF (reference sequence). V lost 6 bases to trimming and J lost 5 bases, with 14 bases between them. This CDR3 comprises 14 residues.

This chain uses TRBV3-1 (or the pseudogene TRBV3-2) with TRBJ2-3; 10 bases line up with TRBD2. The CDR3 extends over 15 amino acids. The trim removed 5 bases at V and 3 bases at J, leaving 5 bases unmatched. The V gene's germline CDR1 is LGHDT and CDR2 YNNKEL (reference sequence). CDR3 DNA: TGTGCCAGCAGCGCGCTAGCGGGAGATACAGATACGCAGTATTTT. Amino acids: CASSALAGDTDTQYF.

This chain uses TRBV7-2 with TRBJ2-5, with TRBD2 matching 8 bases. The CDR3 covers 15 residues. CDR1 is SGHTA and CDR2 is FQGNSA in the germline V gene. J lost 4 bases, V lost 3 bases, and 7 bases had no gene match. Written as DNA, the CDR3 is TGTGCCAGCAGCTTCGACGGGAGGGCCGGAGAGACCCAGTACTTC. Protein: CASSFDGRAGETQYF.

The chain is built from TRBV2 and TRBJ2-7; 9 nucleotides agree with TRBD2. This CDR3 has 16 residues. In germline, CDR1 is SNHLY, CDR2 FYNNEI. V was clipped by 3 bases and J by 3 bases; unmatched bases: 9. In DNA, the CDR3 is TGTGCCAGCAGTGAGAGGTGGGCTAGCGGGAACTACGAGCAGTACTTC. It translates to CASSERWASGNYEQYF. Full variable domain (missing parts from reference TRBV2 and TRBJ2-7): EPEVTQTPSHQVTQMGQEVILRCVPISNHLYFYWYRQILGQKVEFLVSFYNNEISEKSEIFDDQFSVERPDGSNFTLKIRSTKLEDSAMYFCASSERWASGNYEQYFGPGTRLTVT.

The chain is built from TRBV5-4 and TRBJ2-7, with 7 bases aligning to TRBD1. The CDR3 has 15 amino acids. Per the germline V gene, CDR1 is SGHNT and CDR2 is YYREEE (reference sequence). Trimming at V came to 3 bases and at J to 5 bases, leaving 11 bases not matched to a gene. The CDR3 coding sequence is TGTGCCAGCAGCTCCGGCCGACAGGGTATAAACGAGCAGTACTTC. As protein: CASSSGRQGINEQYF.

The CDR3 region has the DNA TGTGCCAGCAGTTTTGGAGGGTCAGAGACCCAGTACTTC. It specifies CASSFGGSETQYF. The chain combines TRBV27 with TRBJ2-5; the D gene is possibly TRBD2 (6 bases). Trimming shortened V by 3 bases and J by 4 bases, and 9 bases separated the two germline ends. This CDR3 contains 13 residues. In germline, CDR1 is MNHEY, CDR2 SMNVEV (reference sequence).

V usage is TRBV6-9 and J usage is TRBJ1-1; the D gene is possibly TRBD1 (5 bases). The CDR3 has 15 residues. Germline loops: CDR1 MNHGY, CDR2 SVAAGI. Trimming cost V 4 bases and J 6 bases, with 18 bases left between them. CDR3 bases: TGTGCCAGCAGTTCCCCCTGGGGGGAGTTCGCTGAAGCTTTCTTT. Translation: CASSSPWGEFAEAFF.

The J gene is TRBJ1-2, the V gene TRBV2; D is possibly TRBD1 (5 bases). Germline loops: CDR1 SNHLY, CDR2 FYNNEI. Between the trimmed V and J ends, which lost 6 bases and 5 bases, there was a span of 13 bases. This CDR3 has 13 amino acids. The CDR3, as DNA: TGTGCCAGCAGGCCGGGACCGGAGTATGGCTACACCTTC. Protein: CASRPGPEYGYTF.

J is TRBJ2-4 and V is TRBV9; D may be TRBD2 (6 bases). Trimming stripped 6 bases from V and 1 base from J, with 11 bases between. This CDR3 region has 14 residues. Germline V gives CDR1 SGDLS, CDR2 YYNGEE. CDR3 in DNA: TGTGCCAGCAACTCGGGGGATGCCAAAAACATTCAGTACTTC. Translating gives CASNSGDAKNIQYF. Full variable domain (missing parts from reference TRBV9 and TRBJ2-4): DSGVTQTPKHLITATGQRVTLRCSPRSGDLSVYWYQQSLDQGLQFLIQYYNGEERAKGNILERFSAQQFPDLHSELNLSSLELGDSALYFCASNSGDAKNIQYFGAGTRLSVL.

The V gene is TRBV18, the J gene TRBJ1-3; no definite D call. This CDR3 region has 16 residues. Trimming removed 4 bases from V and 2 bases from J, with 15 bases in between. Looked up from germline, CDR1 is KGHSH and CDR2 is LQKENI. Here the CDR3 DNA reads TGTGCCAGCTCACAAAACGGCCTAAACACTGGAAACACCATATATTTT. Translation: CASSQNGLNTGNTIYF.

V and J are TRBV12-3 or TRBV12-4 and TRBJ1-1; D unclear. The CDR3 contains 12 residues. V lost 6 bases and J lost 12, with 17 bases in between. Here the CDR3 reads CASSHETRRTFF. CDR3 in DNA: TGTGCCAGCAGCCACGAGACAAGGAGAACTTTCTTT.

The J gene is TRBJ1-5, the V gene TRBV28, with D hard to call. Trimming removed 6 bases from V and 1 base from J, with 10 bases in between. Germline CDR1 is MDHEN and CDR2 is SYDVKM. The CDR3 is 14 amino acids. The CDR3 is CASSSPESNQPQHF. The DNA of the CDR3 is TGTGCCAGCAGCTCCCCTGAGAGCAATCAGCCCCAGCATTTT.